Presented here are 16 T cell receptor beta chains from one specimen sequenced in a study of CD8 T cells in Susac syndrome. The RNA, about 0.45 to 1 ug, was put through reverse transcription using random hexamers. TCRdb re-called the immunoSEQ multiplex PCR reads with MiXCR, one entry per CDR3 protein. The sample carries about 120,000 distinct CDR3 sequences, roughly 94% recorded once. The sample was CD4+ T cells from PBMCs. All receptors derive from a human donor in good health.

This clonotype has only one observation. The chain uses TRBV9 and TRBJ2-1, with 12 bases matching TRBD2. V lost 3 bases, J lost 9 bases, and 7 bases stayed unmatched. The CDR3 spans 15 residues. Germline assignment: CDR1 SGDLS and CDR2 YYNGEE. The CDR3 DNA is TGTGCCAGCAGCGACCGACTAGCGGGAGCTACTGAGCAGTTCTTC. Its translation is CASSDRLAGATEQFF.

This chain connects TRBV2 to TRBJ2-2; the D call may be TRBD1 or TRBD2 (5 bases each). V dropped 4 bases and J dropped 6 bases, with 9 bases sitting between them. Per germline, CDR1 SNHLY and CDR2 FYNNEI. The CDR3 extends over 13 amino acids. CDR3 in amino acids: CASSGGGPGELFF. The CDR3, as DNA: TGTGCCAGCAGTGGTGGGGGTCCCGGGGAGCTGTTTTTT.

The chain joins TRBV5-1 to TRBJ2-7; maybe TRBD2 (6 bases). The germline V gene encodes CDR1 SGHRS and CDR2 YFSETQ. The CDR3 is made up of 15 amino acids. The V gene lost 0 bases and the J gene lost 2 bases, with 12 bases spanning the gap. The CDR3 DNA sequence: TGCGCCAGCAGCTTGGTGGAGGGAGTAACCTACGAGCAGTACTTC. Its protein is CASSLVEGVTYEQYF.

The CDR3 sequence: CASSPTLVDTEAFF. As DNA, the CDR3 is TGTGCCAGCAGCCCTACTTTAGTAGACACTGAAGCTTTCTTT. The J gene is TRBJ1-1, the V gene TRBV14; D gene uncertain. V shed 4 bases and J shed 3 bases, with 12 bases lying between them. The germline V gene has CDR1 SGHDN and CDR2 FVKESK. The CDR3 sequence is 14 residues long.

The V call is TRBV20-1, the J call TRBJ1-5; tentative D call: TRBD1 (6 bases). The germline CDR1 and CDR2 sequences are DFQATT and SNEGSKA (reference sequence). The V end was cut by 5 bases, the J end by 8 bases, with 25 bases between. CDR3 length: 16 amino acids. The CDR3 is CSAYNREGGRGEPQHF. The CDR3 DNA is TGCAGTGCTTACAACCGCGAGGGGGGTCGAGGTGAGCCCCAGCATTTT.

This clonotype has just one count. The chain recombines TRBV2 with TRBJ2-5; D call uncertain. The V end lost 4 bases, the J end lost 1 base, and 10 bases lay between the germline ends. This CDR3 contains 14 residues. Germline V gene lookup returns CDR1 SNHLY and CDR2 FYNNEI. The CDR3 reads CASSGAGLQETQYF. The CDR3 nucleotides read TGTGCCAGCAGTGGGGCAGGCCTCCAAGAGACCCAGTACTTC.

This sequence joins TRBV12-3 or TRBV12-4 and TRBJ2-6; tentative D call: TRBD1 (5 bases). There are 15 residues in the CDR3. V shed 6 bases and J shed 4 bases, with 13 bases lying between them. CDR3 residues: CASSKTVWGANVLTF. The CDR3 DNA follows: TGTGCCAGCAGCAAGACAGTTTGGGGGGCCAACGTCCTGACTTTC.

The CDR3 coding sequence is TGTGCCAGCAGCCCGGGACAGCTTAACTATGGCTACACCTTC. Protein sequence: CASSPGQLNYGYTF. The chain carries TRBV12-3 or TRBV12-4 and TRBJ1-2, with 7 bases matching TRBD1. The CDR3 loop spans 14 amino acids. V shed 6 bases and J 1 base; nucleotides not matched to a gene: 5.

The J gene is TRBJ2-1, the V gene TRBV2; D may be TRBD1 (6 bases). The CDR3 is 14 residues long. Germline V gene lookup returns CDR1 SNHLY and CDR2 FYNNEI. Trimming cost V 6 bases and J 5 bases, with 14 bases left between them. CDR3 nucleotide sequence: TGTGCCAGCAGCGACCGGACAGTTGACAATGAGCAGTTCTTC. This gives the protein CASSDRTVDNEQFF. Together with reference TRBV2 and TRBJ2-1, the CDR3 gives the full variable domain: EPEVTQTPSHQVTQMGQEVILRCVPISNHLYFYWYRQILGQKVEFLVSFYNNEISEKSEIFDDQFSVERPDGSNFTLKIRSTKLEDSAMYFCASSDRTVDNEQFFGPGTRLTVL.

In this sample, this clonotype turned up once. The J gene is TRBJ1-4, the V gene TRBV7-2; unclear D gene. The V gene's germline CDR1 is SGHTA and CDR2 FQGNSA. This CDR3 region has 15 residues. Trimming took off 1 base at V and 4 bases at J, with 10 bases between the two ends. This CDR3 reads CASSLGVSGNEKLFF. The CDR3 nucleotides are TGTGCCAGCAGCTTAGGGGTTTCGGGTAATGAAAAACTGTTTTTT.

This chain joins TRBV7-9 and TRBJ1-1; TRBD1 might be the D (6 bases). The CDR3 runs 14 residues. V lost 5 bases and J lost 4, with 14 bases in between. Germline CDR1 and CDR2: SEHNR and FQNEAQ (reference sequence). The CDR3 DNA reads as TGTGCCAGCAGCCGATCCCAGGGGAGCACTGAAGCTTTCTTT. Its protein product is CASSRSQGSTEAFF.

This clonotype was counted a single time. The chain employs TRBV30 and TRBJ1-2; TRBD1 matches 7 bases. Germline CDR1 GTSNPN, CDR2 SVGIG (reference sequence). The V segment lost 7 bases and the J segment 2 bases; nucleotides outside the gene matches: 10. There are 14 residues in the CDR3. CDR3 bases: TGTGCCTCCAGGGGGGCGGAGGGGAACTATGGCTACACCTTC. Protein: CASRGAEGNYGYTF.

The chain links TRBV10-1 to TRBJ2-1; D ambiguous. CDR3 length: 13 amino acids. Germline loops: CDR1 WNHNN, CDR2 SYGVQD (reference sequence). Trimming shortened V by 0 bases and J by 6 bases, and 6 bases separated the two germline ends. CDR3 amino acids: CASSESPSNEQFF. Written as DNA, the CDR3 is TGCGCCAGCAGTGAGTCCCCCAGCAATGAGCAGTTCTTC.

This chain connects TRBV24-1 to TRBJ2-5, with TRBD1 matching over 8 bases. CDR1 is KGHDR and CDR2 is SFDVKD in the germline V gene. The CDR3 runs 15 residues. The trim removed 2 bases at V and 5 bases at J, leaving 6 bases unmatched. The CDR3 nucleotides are TGTGCCACCAGTGATTCGGGACAGGCCTGGGAGACCCAGTACTTC. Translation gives CATSDSGQAWETQYF.

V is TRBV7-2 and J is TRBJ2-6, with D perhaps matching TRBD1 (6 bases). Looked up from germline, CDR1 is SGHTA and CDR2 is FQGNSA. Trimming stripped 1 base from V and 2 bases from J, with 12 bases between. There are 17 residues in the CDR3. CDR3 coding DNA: TGTGCCAGCAGCTTAGTAGGGGGTACGGCTGGGGCCAACGTCCTGACTTTC. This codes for CASSLVGGTAGANVLTF.

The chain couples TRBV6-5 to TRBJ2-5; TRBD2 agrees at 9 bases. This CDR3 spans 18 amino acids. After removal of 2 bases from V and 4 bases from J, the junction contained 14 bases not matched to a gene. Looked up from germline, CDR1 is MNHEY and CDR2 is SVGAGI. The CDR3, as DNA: TGTGCCAGCAGTTACCGCGTTCGGGTCGCGGGAGGGGGAGAGACCCAGTACTTC. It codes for CASSYRVRVAGGGETQYF.